This T cell receptor beta chain stems from a study of blood T cells in healthy people across ages. Points from the study as a whole: It was found that TCR beta diversity correlated strongly with the percentage of naive T cells. Diversity of TCR beta per million T cells declined in a roughly linear way with age. Higher diversity and more naive CD4+ cells were features of long-lived donors, compared to aged donors.

Each sample provided at least 6 micrograms of extracted total RNA. There are a few counts of this clonotype. Antigen unknown. Using a J-beta primer mix together with a sample-barcoded 5' primer, a second PCR was run for roughly 7 to 12 cycles. TCRdb re-derived calls from the 5' RACE reads in MiXCR, one entry per CDR3 protein. This table holds 600,000 to 800,000 distinct CDR3 sequences, more than 20% found once. V was clipped by 12 bases and J by 4 bases; unmatched bases: 6. This CDR3 is 13 amino acids long. Germline V gene data show CDR1 as KGHDR and CDR2 as SFDVKD. The sequence was obtained from a man in his 70s in good health. The sequenced sample was blood. This rearrangement joins TRBV24-1 to TRBJ2-2, with 8 bases fitting TRBD1. The CDR3 sequence is CASRQGFTGELFF. The CDR3 nucleotides read TGTGCCTCCCGACAGGGGTTCACCGGGGAGCTGTTTTTT.